A selection of T cell receptor beta chains follows, all from one sample in a study of blood T cell repertoires in COVID-19. Clones were read by immunoSEQ multiplex PCR, and TCRdb kept only the in-frame ones, dropping some. The sample consists of under 200,000 clones, 88% of them appearing once. Source material: PBMCs or T cells enriched from blood (not recorded which). Receptor source: a woman in her 50s who had recovered from COVID-19. Each CDR3 is given with its conserved first and last residue. A D gene is named only where the DNA matches it firmly. Clone sizes are given selectively: once, few, many, or a class where the clone is expanded.

>TRBV7-2|.|TRBJ2-3|.
TGTGCCAGCAGCCCCCCTAAGGGGGGGGCCCCAGATACGCAGTATTTT
CASSPPKGGAPDTQYF
>TRBV2|.|TRBJ1-6|.
TGTGCCAGCAAAAGGCCGCTTCAGGCCCTCCACTTT
CASKRPLQALHF
>TRBV7-2|.|TRBJ2-2|.
TGTGCCAGCAGCTTAGGCGGGAACACCGGGGAGCTGTTTTTT
CASSLGGNTGELFF
>TRBV27|TRBD2|TRBJ2-1|.
TGTGCCAGCAGTCAACTTAGCGGGGCGAACAATGAGCAGTTCTTC
CASSQLSGANNEQFF
>TRBV15|.|TRBJ2-1|once
TGTGCCACCAGCAGAGATGTAGGAACCGGGGGTATTTTCTACAATGAGCAGTTCTTC
CATSRDVGTGGIFYNEQFF
>TRBV9|TRBD2|TRBJ2-3|.
TGTGCCAGCAGCTGGGGTGCTAGCGGGGGCACAGATACGCAGTATTTT
CASSWGASGGTDTQYF
>TRBV29-1|TRBD2|TRBJ2-2|few
TGCAGCGCGCTAGCGGGGGGGATTCTCACCGGGGAGCTGTTTTTT
CSALAGGILTGELFF
>TRBV7-7|TRBD2|TRBJ2-5|.
TGTGCTAGCAGCTTAGGGGCGCTAGCGGGGGGTAAAGAGACCCAGTACTTC
CASSLGALAGGKETQYF
>TRBV19|.|TRBJ1-2|.
TGTGCCAGTACCTCGAACCACAGGGAGGGGCGAGGCTACACCTTC
CASTSNHREGRGYTF
>TRBV30|TRBD1|TRBJ1-5|few
TGTGCCTGGAGTCCCCGGGACAGGGGGCGCGGTCAGCCCCAGCATTTT
CAWSPRDRGRGQPQHF
>TRBV2|.|TRBJ2-7|.
TGTGCCAGCAGTGAAGTCTTAGTCCCAAGTCACGAGCAGTACTTC
CASSEVLVPSHEQYF
>TRBV5-1|.|TRBJ1-2|once
TGCGCCAGCAGCCCGAGGGGGGGAGATGGCTACACCTTC
CASSPRGGDGYTF
>TRBV13|.|TRBJ1-4|.
TGTGCCAGCAGCTTAGGGCTAACTAACGGGAAACTGTTTTTT
CASSLGLTNGKLFF
>TRBV4-3|.|TRBJ1-5|.
TGCGCCAGCAGCCAAACTCGGGGGGCACGACAGCCCCAGCATTTT
CASSQTRGARQPQHF
>TRBV7-2|.|TRBJ1-1|.
TGTGCCAGCAGCTTAGCTCCACTCCTGAACACTGAAGCTTTCTTT
CASSLAPLLNTEAFF
>TRBV7-8|.|TRBJ1-5|.
TGTGCCAGCAGCTTAGCCCAGACACAGCCCCAGCATTTT
CASSLAQTQPQHF
>TRBV11-3|.|TRBJ1-3|.
TGTGCCAGCAGCTTAGGAGATGGCTCTGGAAACACCATATATTTT
CASSLGDGSGNTIYF
>TRBV7-9|.|TRBJ1-6|many
TGTGCCAGCAGCTTAGACAGATTCCCACCCCTCCACTTT
CASSLDRFPPLHF
>TRBV6-2/TRBV6-3|.|TRBJ1-2|.
TGTGCCAGCAGTTACTCGGCCTCGGACTCACGCCACCCAACCTTCTATGGCTACACCTTC
CASSYSASDSRHPTFYGYTF